This T cell receptor beta chain was sequenced for a study of T-cell memory formation after mild COVID-19 (dated by TCRdb to 2020 to 2023). At the level of the whole study: Most TCR sequence clusters were specific to one of the two donors. Longitudinal TCRalpha and TCRbeta repertoire sequencing tracked T-cell clones expanding and contracting after mild COVID-19 in a couple of donors. Two young, previously healthy adult volunteers made up the cohort, one male and one female. Summary of the overall study and its limitations: Some responding clones were detected in pre-infection memory, which suggested that pre-existing cross-reactive memory T cells had joined the SARS-CoV-2 response. The second-wave clones that peaked on day 37 were not confirmed to be SARS-CoV-2 specific. Only a couple of mild cases were covered by the study, and larger cohorts that include severe cases with pre-infection samples were considered necessary. From day 15 to 85, contracting clones showed balanced CD4/CD8 phenotypes, whereas a second wave of clones that expanded from day 15 to 37 leaned towards CD4+. Contracting CD4+ clones were located mainly in the CM and EM memory subsets, whereas CD8+ clones were found to be enriched in EMRA.

Turning to this clonotype: What this receptor recognizes is not known. Base-call qualities are not available, and no considerably larger clone is one nucleotide away.

Ficoll-Paque density gradient centrifugation was the method used to isolate PBMCs. Clipping removes 3 bases from V and 6 bases from J, with 5 as the unmatched junction base count. The CDR3 contains 15 residues, cysteine and phenylalanine counted. Just the 45-base CDR3 DNA is kept, in frame starting at base 1. According to the germline V gene, CDR1 reads SGHTA and CDR2 reads FQGNSA. The data were produced on an Illumina NovaSeq 6000. cDNA libraries for TCRalpha and TCRbeta were prepared by 5'RACE using constant-segment primers, with sample barcodes and unique molecular identifiers added. Trizol reagent was used to extract RNA from every sample. Libraries were amplified in two PCR steps, with a second sample barcode and Illumina TruSeq adapters added in the second step. The libraries were sequenced on an Illumina NovaSeq using 2 x 150 bp paired-end reads. On the study's bioinformatics: Reads were demultiplexed and collapsed into UMI-guided consensus sequences with migec v1.2.7. With mixcr v2.1.11, UMI consensuses were aligned to TRA and TRB V and J templates and assembled into clonotypes. Clonotypes were classified as expanded or contracted when called significant by both edgeR and NoisET, with noise models trained on biological replicates. For edgeR calls, the thresholds were a false discovery rate-adjusted p below 0.01 and a log2 fold-change of 1. As an exploratory analysis of dynamics, max-normalized trajectories of the 1000 most abundant clonotypes were examined by PCA with hierarchical clustering. Separately sequenced CD4+ and CD8+ repertoires were used to assign the CD4 or CD8 phenotype of responding clones. TCRdb redid the processing of the public reads, applying fastp at Q25 and MiXCR, and retained in-frame beta chains. Duplicate CDR3 protein sequences are folded into a single record with the most common DNA and genes. TCRdb's processing, not the authors' own work, is the source of the V and J calls. This sample comprises 550,000 to 650,000 distinct CDR3 sequences, 15% to 20% of them detected only once. Together, the top ten hold about 7.5% of the sample.

The receptor comes from an adult woman who had mild COVID-19 (a few samples of this study predate the infection). The sample titles of this study are shuffled in the database, so cell type and time point are left out; the donor was told from shared clones. Sequencing was performed on PBMCs or a T cell subset sorted from them (not recorded which). The chain is assembled from TRBV7-2 and TRBJ2-1, with TRBD2 identical over 10 junction bases. The DNA sequence follows: TGTGCCAGCAGCTTCAGCGGGAGGGCATCCAATGAGCAGTTCTTC. It translates to CASSFSGRASNEQFF.